This T cell receptor (beta chain) derives from a study of beta chain features in type 1 diabetes. This clone was observed a few times. Its antigen is undetermined. The study, taken as a whole, reports: A moderate, significant TCRB CDR3 shortening appeared in type 1 diabetes across four CD4+ subsets.

The sequenced template was cDNA made from the entire isolated RNA. Clones were read by immunoSEQ multiplex PCR, and TCRdb kept only the in-frame ones, dropping some. This sample yields some 250,000 clones, of which about 30% are seen a single time; around 4% belongs to the top ten. V was trimmed by 0 bases and J by 7 bases, leaving 7 bases between them. The germline CDR1 and CDR2 sequences are SNHLY and FYNNEI. CDR3 length equals 12 residues. This TCR came from a man aged 25 to 40 in good health. The source material was central memory CD4+ T cells from blood. The gene calls are TRBV2 and TRBJ2-7; D unclear. Here the CDR3 DNA reads TGTGCCAGCAGTGAAGCGCTTAAGGAGCAGTACTTC. Amino acids: CASSEALKEQYF.